This passage covers 29 T cell receptor beta chains from one sample sequenced in a study of cytotoxic CD8 clonotypes in ibrutinib-treated CLL. Some clones are missing from TCRdb's copy, which holds only in-frame ones; the method was immunoSEQ multiplex PCR. The top ten hold 10% to 12% of the sample, which has some 140,000 clones, less than 95% seen once. Sequences were derived from PBMCs, sampled after 12 months of ibrutinib treatment. Source of these receptors: a human donor with chronic lymphocytic leukemia.

The chain links TRBV5-6 to TRBJ2-7; D gene ambiguous. Looked up from germline, CDR1 is SGHDT and CDR2 is YYEEEE. The CDR3 has 11 amino acids. V gave up 1 base and J gave up 6 bases, with 5 bases separating them. DNA of the CDR3: TGTGCCAGCAGCTTGACCGGCGAGCAGTACTTC. It is translated as CASSLTGEQYF.

This chain links TRBV10-3 with TRBJ2-7; TRBD2 is a possible D gene (6 bases). Germline CDR1 reads ENHRY; CDR2 reads SYGVKD. V lost 11 bases, J lost 5 bases, and 25 bases lay in between. The CDR3 runs 15 residues. The CDR3 region is CAVRQQGGPPDEQYF. The CDR3 nucleotides are TGTGCCGTACGACAGCAGGGAGGACCCCCGGACGAGCAGTACTTC.

The rearrangement links TRBV5-1 to TRBJ2-7; the D gene is possibly TRBD2 (5 bases). This CDR3 region has 15 residues. Germline V gene sequence: CDR1 SGHRS, CDR2 YFSETQ. Trimming removed 4 bases at V and 0 bases at J, with 14 bases between. The CDR3 here is CASSPREGSSYEQYF. The CDR3 DNA reads TGCGCCAGCAGCCCCCGAGAAGGGAGCTCCTACGAGCAGTACTTC.

The J gene is TRBJ2-3, the V gene TRBV7-8; the match to TRBD1 covers 10 bases. This CDR3 has 16 residues. Germline V CDR1 and CDR2: SGHVS, FQNEAQ. The junction had 7 bases not matched to a gene; V was cut back by 3 bases and J by 4 bases. CDR3 region: CASSFGTGAWADTQYF. CDR3 sequence (DNA): TGTGCCAGCAGCTTTGGGACAGGGGCTTGGGCAGATACGCAGTATTTT.

V is TRBV11-3 and J is TRBJ2-7; 9 nucleotides line up with TRBD1. Germline CDR1 SGHNT, CDR2 YENEEA. This CDR3 contains 14 residues. V was clipped by 5 bases and J by 4 bases; unmatched bases: 6. CDR3 DNA sequence: TGTGCCAGCAGCCACACAGGGGGCTCGTACGAGCAGTACTTC. It yields the protein CASSHTGGSYEQYF.

This clone was observed once. The CDR3 loop reads CASSFGQNYGYTF. CDR3 bases: TGTGCCAGCAGTTTCGGTCAGAACTATGGCTACACCTTC. V gene TRBV27 combines with J gene TRBJ1-2; D unresolved. V lost 3 bases and J lost 2, with 7 bases in between. Germline loops: CDR1 MNHEY, CDR2 SMNVEV (reference sequence). The CDR3 has 13 amino acids.

The chain combines TRBV5-1 with TRBJ1-5; 9 positions agree with TRBD1. Germline CDR1 and CDR2: SGHRS and YFSETQ. V lost 4 bases to trimming and J lost 6 bases; unmatched junction nucleotides: 8. The CDR3 consists of 15 residues. DNA for the CDR3: TGCGCCAGCAGCCCGGGACAGGGTTTAGGTCAGCCCCAGCATTTT. It specifies CASSPGQGLGQPQHF.

J is TRBJ1-4 and V is TRBV28, with D uncertain. CDR1 and CDR2 (germline): MDHEN, SYDVKM. The V and J ends lost 6 bases and 7 bases respectively, with 9 bases between them. This CDR3 has 12 amino acids. CDR3 coding DNA: TGTGCCAGCAGCCTCTACGGTGAAAAACTGTTTTTT. This encodes CASSLYGEKLFF.

V usage is TRBV11-3 and J usage is TRBJ1-1, with D unclear. Per the germline V gene, CDR1 is SGHNT and CDR2 is YENEEA. V was clipped by 2 bases and J by 1 base, with 8 bases between them. The CDR3 has 14 residues. The CDR3: CASSLRGANTEAFF. Written as DNA, the CDR3 is TGTGCCAGCAGCTTACGGGGAGCGAACACTGAAGCTTTCTTT.

The CDR3 DNA is TGTGCCAGCAGTTACAGCGGATACAATGAGCAGTTCTTC. Its protein product is CASSYSGYNEQFF. The rearrangement links TRBV2 to TRBJ2-1, with D tentatively TRBD2 (5 bases). CDR3 length: 13 residues. The V and J ends lost 5 bases and 4 bases respectively, with 9 bases between them. CDR1 and CDR2 (germline): SNHLY, FYNNEI.

The rearrangement uses TRBV28 and TRBJ2-7; D is unresolved. This CDR3 comprises 12 residues. Trimming shortened V by 5 bases and J by 2 bases, and 7 bases separated the two germline ends. CDR1 MDHEN and CDR2 SYDVKM come from the germline V gene. The CDR3 region has the DNA TGTGCCAGCAGTCTAGATACCTACGAGCAGTACTTC. Translation gives CASSLDTYEQYF.

The V call is TRBV10-1, the J call TRBJ2-2; the D is unclear. The CDR3 contains 14 residues. The V end was cut by 3 bases, the J end by 3 bases, with 8 bases between. Germline CDR1 is WNHNN and CDR2 is SYGVQD (reference sequence). The CDR3 region has the DNA TGCGCCAGCAGTGATACTGGGGACACCGGGGAGCTGTTTTTT. Its protein product is CASSDTGDTGELFF.

The chain links TRBV7-9 to TRBJ2-5, with D unclear. The germline V gene has CDR1 SEHNR and CDR2 FQNEAQ (reference sequence). The CDR3 covers 11 residues. V lost 5 bases and J lost 2, with 3 bases in between. CDR3 amino acids: CASSAQETQYF. In DNA, the CDR3 is TGTGCCAGCAGCGCACAAGAGACCCAGTACTTC.

The CDR3 coding sequence is TGTGCCAGCGACAGACAGGGTTATCAGCCCCAGCATTTT. Protein: CASDRQGYQPQHF. The gene calls are TRBV19 and TRBJ1-5; 7 nucleotides line up with TRBD1. Germline-derived CDR1 and CDR2 are LNHDA and SQIVND (reference sequence). The junction had 7 bases not matched to a gene; V was cut back by 9 bases and J by 5 bases. The CDR3 totals 13 residues.

The gene calls are TRBV7-9 and TRBJ1-1, with D unclear. Trimming took 4 bases from V and 2 from J, leaving 11 bases between them. The CDR3 has 14 amino acids. CDR1 and CDR2 (germline): SEHNR, FQNEAQ (reference sequence). The CDR3 bases are TGTGCCAGCAGCTACACGGTGTTAAACACTGAAGCTTTCTTT. This translates into CASSYTVLNTEAFF.

The chain recombines TRBV19 with TRBJ1-1; D is unclear. Trimming cost V 3 bases and J 4 bases, with 9 bases left between them. The CDR3 spans 13 residues. Germline V gene sequence: CDR1 LNHDA, CDR2 SQIVND (reference sequence). CDR3 residues: CASSMDGPTEAFF. Here the CDR3 DNA reads TGTGCCAGTAGTATGGACGGGCCCACTGAAGCTTTCTTT.

The table lists this clone with a few counts. The chain couples TRBV7-8 to TRBJ2-7; D is uncertain. Germline-derived CDR1 and CDR2 are SGHVS and FQNEAQ. The CDR3 consists of 16 residues. V gave up 5 bases and J gave up 3 bases, with 20 bases separating them. CDR3 sequence reads: CASSPRPLPSFYEQYF. The CDR3 DNA sequence: TGTGCCAGCAGCCCTAGACCCCTACCCTCTTTCTACGAGCAGTACTTC.

The table lists this clone with a few counts. V is TRBV11-3 and J is TRBJ2-3, with TRBD2 as a possible D gene (6 bases). CDR3 length: 14 residues. Per the germline V gene, CDR1 is SGHNT and CDR2 is YENEEA. The V and J ends lost 5 bases and 3 bases respectively, with 12 bases between them. CDR3 bases: TGTGCCAGCAGCCCGCCGGCGGGAACAGATACGCAGTATTTT. Amino acid sequence: CASSPPAGTDTQYF.

The J gene is TRBJ2-3, the V gene TRBV9; TRBD2 matches 10 bases. The CDR3 length is 15 residues. The J segment lost 2 bases and the V segment lost 2 bases, leaving 2 bases of the junction unmatched. Germline V CDR1 and CDR2: SGDLS, YYNGEE. The CDR3 nucleotides are TGTGCCAGCAGCGTTAGCGGGAGGAACACAGATACGCAGTATTTT. It encodes CASSVSGRNTDTQYF.

The chain employs TRBV4-3 and TRBJ2-7, with 7 nucleotides matching TRBD2. Germline CDR1 reads LGHNA; CDR2 reads YSLEER. Trimming at V came to 3 bases and at J to 6 bases, leaving 11 bases not matched to a gene. This CDR3 is 15 amino acids long. CDR3 DNA sequence: TGCGCCAGCAGCCAGACGGGCGGGAGCAATGGCGAGCAGTACTTC. Its translation is CASSQTGGSNGEQYF.

The chain recombines TRBV7-9 with TRBJ1-4, with 11 positions matching TRBD1. Germline V gene lookup returns CDR1 SEHNR and CDR2 FQNEAQ (reference sequence). The length of the CDR3 is 16 residues. V was clipped by 4 bases and J by 0 bases; unmatched bases: 1. The CDR3 sequence: CASSWGQGATNEKLFF. The CDR3 nucleotides are TGTGCCAGCAGCTGGGGACAGGGGGCAACTAATGAAAAACTGTTTTTT.

The chain links TRBV15 to TRBJ2-3; D is unclear. CDR1 LNHNV and CDR2 YYDKDF come from the germline V gene (reference sequence). With 0 bases removed from V and 0 bases from J, the gap between germline ends came to 16 bases. The CDR3 contains 18 residues. In nucleotides, the CDR3 is TGTGCCACCAGCAGAGATCCAAGACTGGACCGTAGCACAGATACGCAGTATTTT. It is translated as CATSRDPRLDRSTDTQYF.

This clone is a singleton in its sample. V usage is TRBV18 and J usage is TRBJ2-1; 7 bases align to TRBD2. V shed 3 bases, J shed 1 base, and the junction held 6 bases outside the gene matches. The CDR3 loop spans 16 amino acids. From germline, CDR1 is KGHSH and CDR2 LQKENI. The CDR3 here is CASSPGGSYSYNEQFF. The DNA of the CDR3 is TGTGCCAGCTCACCTGGCGGGAGTTATTCCTACAATGAGCAGTTCTTC.

On this clone itself: A junction end diverges from the germline sequence, so it may reflect a read error. This chain uses TRBV7-7 with TRBJ2-1; 11 nucleotides align to TRBD2. CDR1 is SSHAT and CDR2 is FNYEAQ in the germline V gene (reference sequence). This CDR3 region has 13 residues. CDR3 amino acids: CASSLAGGSEQFF. CDR3 bases: TGTGCTAGCAGCCTAGCGGGAGGAAGTGAGCAGTTCTTC.

The chain uses TRBV19 and TRBJ1-5; D might be TRBD1 (5 bases). V lost 7 bases and J 5 bases, leaving 18 bases between the germline ends. Per germline, CDR1 LNHDA and CDR2 SQIVND (reference sequence). The CDR3 contains 15 residues. The CDR3 spells CASTPVNIGDQPQHF. CDR3 coding DNA: TGTGCCAGTACCCCGGTGAACATAGGGGATCAGCCCCAGCATTTT.

The chain links TRBV28 to TRBJ2-7, with TRBD2 matching over 8 bases. This CDR3 contains 16 residues. Germline V lookup: CDR1 MDHEN, CDR2 SYDVKM. V gave up 3 bases and J gave up 4 bases; unmatched junction bases: 11. The chain's CDR3 is CASSLVPAGVSYEQYF. CDR3 DNA sequence: TGTGCCAGCAGTTTGGTCCCAGCGGGAGTATCATACGAGCAGTACTTC. Full variable domain (rest looked up from reference TRBV28 and TRBJ2-7): DVKVTQSSRYLVKRTGEKVFLECVQDMDHENMFWYRQDPGLGLRLIYFSYDVKMKEKGDIPEGYSVSREKKERFSLILESASTNQTSMYLCASSLVPAGVSYEQYFGPGTRLTVT.

The chain is built from TRBV6-5 and TRBJ2-7; 8 bases agree with TRBD2. The junction had 7 bases not matched to a gene; V was cut back by 6 bases and J by 3 bases. Germline CDR1 and CDR2: MNHEY and SVGAGI. CDR3 size: 14 residues. CDR3 nucleotide sequence: TGTGCCAGCAGCCGCCTAGCGGGCCTCTACGAGCAGTACTTC. This codes for CASSRLAGLYEQYF.

The gene calls are TRBV23-1 and TRBJ2-4, with 9 bases that match TRBD2. TRBV23-1 is labeled an ORF, and its function is uncertain. The CDR3 spans 14 residues. Trimming removed 3 bases from V and 9 bases from J; junction bases left unmatched: 6. The chain's CDR3 is CASSHGLAFPIQYF. The DNA of the CDR3 is TGCGCCAGCAGTCACGGACTAGCGTTTCCCATTCAGTACTTC.

The V call is TRBV11-2, the J call TRBJ2-5; D possibly corresponds to TRBD1 (5 bases). The CDR3 consists of 13 residues. The V and J ends lost 5 bases and 2 bases respectively, with 9 bases between them. Germline loops: CDR1 SGHAT, CDR2 FQNNGV. CDR3 region: CASSRRQQETQYF. DNA for the CDR3: TGTGCCAGCAGCCGCCGACAGCAAGAGACCCAGTACTTC.